This T cell receptor (beta chain) was sequenced in a study of cytomegalovirus exposure and HLA in healthy donors. Study outcomes and limitations: The investigators catalogued 164 TCR beta chains as cytomegalovirus-associated. The tendency of first-cohort TCR clusters to co-occur in the 120 or so validation repertoires was the finding of a later analysis.

Measured with immunoSEQ multiplex PCR; TCRdb has only the in-frame clones, and not every one. Of approximately 88,000 clones detected, about 96% appear once; the ten largest clones hold approximately 1.4%. With regard to this clone: Its antigen is not identified.

Trimming removed 0 bases from V and 9 bases from J; junction bases left unmatched: 4. The CDR3 extends over 13 amino acids. Per the germline V gene, CDR1 is MNHEY and CDR2 is SMNVEV (reference sequence). The sequenced sample was PBMCs. The rearrangement links TRBV27 to TRBJ2-7; TRBD2 matches at 8 bases. The clonotype originates from a woman younger than 35 in good health and CMV-seronegative. The CDR3 region is CASSLSSGRRQYF. The CDR3 region has the DNA TGTGCCAGCAGTTTATCGAGCGGGAGACGGCAGTACTTC.